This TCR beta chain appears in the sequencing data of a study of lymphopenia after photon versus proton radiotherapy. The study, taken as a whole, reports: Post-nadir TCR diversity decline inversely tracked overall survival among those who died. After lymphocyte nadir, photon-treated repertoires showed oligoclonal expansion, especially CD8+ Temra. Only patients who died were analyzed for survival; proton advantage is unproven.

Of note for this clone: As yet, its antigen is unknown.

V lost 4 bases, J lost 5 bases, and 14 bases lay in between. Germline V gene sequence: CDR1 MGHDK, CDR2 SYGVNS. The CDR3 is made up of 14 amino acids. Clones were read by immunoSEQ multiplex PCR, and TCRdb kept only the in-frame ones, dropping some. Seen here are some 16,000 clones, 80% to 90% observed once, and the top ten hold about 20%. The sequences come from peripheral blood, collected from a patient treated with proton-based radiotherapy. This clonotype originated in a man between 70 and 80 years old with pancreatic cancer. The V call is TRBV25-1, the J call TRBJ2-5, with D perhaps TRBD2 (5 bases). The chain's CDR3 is CASSGWTVAETQYF. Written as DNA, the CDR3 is TGTGCCAGCAGTGGCTGGACGGTAGCGGAGACCCAGTACTTC.